The 27 T cell receptor beta chains presented below share a single source sample, sequenced in a study of T cell changes during pregnancy in multiple sclerosis. Only in-frame clones appear in the TCRdb table, and some are missing; sequencing was by immunoSEQ multiplex PCR. The repertoire holds approximately 53,000 clones, roughly nine tenths seen once, with roughly 0.36% in the top ten. Sequenced material: CD4+ T cells from peripheral blood mononuclear cells, taken before pregnancy. These receptors all come from a female donor with multiple sclerosis, enrolled in a pregnancy study.

The CDR3 loop is CASRMGLAGSDEQFF. CDR3 nucleotides: TGTGCCAGCAGAATGGGACTAGCGGGCTCCGATGAGCAGTTCTTC. The chain joins TRBV7-9 to TRBJ2-1; 12 bases agree with TRBD2. V lost 6 bases, J lost 8 bases, and 8 bases stayed unmatched. Germline V gene lookup returns CDR1 SEHNR and CDR2 FQNEAQ (reference sequence). This CDR3 contains 15 residues.

The chain combines TRBV11-2 with TRBJ1-1, with D possibly matching TRBD1 (5 bases). CDR1 SGHAT and CDR2 FQNNGV come from the germline V gene. The CDR3 totals 14 residues. V gave up 5 bases and J gave up 6 bases, with 16 bases separating them. The CDR3 protein is CASSPRRVYAEAFF. CDR3 coding DNA: TGTGCCAGCAGCCCACGCAGGGTTTACGCTGAAGCTTTCTTT.

The chain has TRBV7-8 and TRBJ2-3, with 11 bases matching TRBD1. The CDR3 consists of 16 residues. Germline CDR1 is SGHVS and CDR2 is FQNEAQ. With 5 bases clipped from V and 5 bases from J, the junction kept 9 bases outside the gene matches. The CDR3 is CASSPNRDRGLDTQYF. CDR3 nucleotides: TGTGCCAGCAGCCCGAACCGGGACAGGGGGTTAGATACGCAGTATTTT.

As for this clone: A junction end diverges from the germline sequence, so it may reflect a read error. The V gene is TRBV2, the J gene TRBJ2-3; perhaps TRBD1 as D (5 bases). Germline CDR1 SNHLY, CDR2 FYNNEI. This CDR3 region has 14 residues. The CDR3 protein is CASREDRFTDTQYF. The CDR3 DNA follows: TGTGCCAGCAGGGAAGACAGATTCACAGATACGCAGTATTTT.

Of note for this clone: At one boundary the junction diverges from the germline segment, which might be a read error. The chain links TRBV6-1 to TRBJ2-6, with 8 bases fitting TRBD1. Germline loops: CDR1 MNHNS, CDR2 SASEGT. The CDR3 is 18 amino acids. The DNA of the CDR3 is TGTGCCAGCAGGGAAGGGGCAGGGGGCTGGTCTGGGGCCAACGTCCTGACTTTC. It codes for CASREGAGGWSGANVLTF.

This clone appeared once. V gene TRBV27 combines with J gene TRBJ1-5, with 8 bases matching TRBD1. Germline V lookup: CDR1 MNHEY, CDR2 SMNVEV (reference sequence). The CDR3 spans 14 residues. The J segment lost 3 bases and the V segment lost 4 bases, leaving 2 bases of the junction unmatched. The CDR3 DNA follows: TGTGCCAGCAGTTGGGACAGGAACAATCAGCCCCAGCATTTT. This gives the protein CASSWDRNNQPQHF.

This clone was counted a single time. The V and J genes are TRBV30 and TRBJ1-5; 9 bases are shared with TRBD1. The CDR3 sequence is 14 residues long. J gave up 7 bases and V 3 bases, and 7 bases lay outside the gene matches. Germline V CDR1 and CDR2: GTSNPN, SVGIG (reference sequence). The CDR3 sequence: CAWRVKTGGQPQHF. CDR3 sequence (DNA): TGTGCCTGGAGGGTTAAGACAGGGGGGCAGCCCCAGCATTTT.

This clone was picked up a small number of times. This chain joins TRBV14 and TRBJ1-1, with TRBD1 identical over 8 bases. Germline lookup yields CDR1 SGHDN and CDR2 FVKESK. V trimming: 4 bases; J trimming: 1 base; junction bases outside the gene matches: 5. The CDR3 spans 15 residues. CDR3 bases: TGTGCCAGCAGCCTCAGGACAGGGAGGAACACTGAAGCTTTCTTT. Amino acids: CASSLRTGRNTEAFF.

The chain joins TRBV7-9 to TRBJ2-4; TRBD2 might be the D (6 bases). CDR3 length equals 15 residues. The V end was cut by 2 bases, the J end by 0 bases, with 8 bases between. CDR1 is SEHNR, CDR2 FQNEAQ, per germline (reference sequence). The CDR3 reads CASSLTGEAKNIQYF. As DNA, the CDR3 is TGTGCCAGCAGCTTAACGGGGGAAGCCAAAAACATTCAGTACTTC.

The sample holds one count of this clone. The chain uses TRBV6-6 and TRBJ2-2, with 13 bases that match TRBD2. Germline CDR1 reads MNHNY; CDR2 reads SVGAGI (reference sequence). With 5 bases clipped from V and 4 bases from J, the junction kept 1 base outside the gene matches. The CDR3 loop spans 15 amino acids. CDR3 sequence (DNA): TGTGCCAGCAGTGGACTAGCGGGAGTCACCGGGGAGCTGTTTTTT. Amino acids: CASSGLAGVTGELFF.

The chain recombines TRBV5-1 with TRBJ1-1; 7 bases line up with TRBD1. V shed 0 bases, J shed 5 bases, and the junction held 4 bases outside the gene matches. The CDR3 extends over 14 amino acids. Germline loops: CDR1 SGHRS, CDR2 YFSETQ. CDR3 residues: CASSLGQGETEAFF. CDR3 bases: TGCGCCAGCAGCTTGGGGCAGGGGGAGACTGAAGCTTTCTTT.

This chain's CDR3 is CASSLAGEGGYTF. CDR3 coding DNA: TGTGCCAGCAGCTTAGCAGGGGAAGGTGGCTACACCTTC. V is TRBV7-2 and J is TRBJ1-2; D is perhaps TRBD1 (5 bases). The CDR3 consists of 13 residues. V gave up 0 bases and J gave up 7 bases, with 9 bases separating them. In germline, CDR1 is SGHTA, CDR2 FQGNSA.

The table lists this clone with a few counts. The chain is built from TRBV4-1 and TRBJ2-1; D ambiguous. Germline V gives CDR1 MGHRA, CDR2 YSYEKL. V lost 0 bases to trimming and J lost 5 bases, with 14 bases between them. This CDR3 is 16 amino acids long. The CDR3 bases are TGCGCCAGCAGCCAAGATGGCTCAACTAACAACAATGAGCAGTTCTTC. This translates into CASSQDGSTNNNEQFF.

This clone appeared once. Germline and junction disagree at one end, which may indicate a read error. The rearrangement links TRBV18 to TRBJ2-7; D is possibly TRBD2 (6 bases). CDR3 length: 15 amino acids. CDR1 is KGHSH and CDR2 is LQKENI in the germline V gene. CDR3 bases: TGTGCCAGTTCACCCGATCTGGGGGGATCGGGCGAGCAGTACTTC. Residues: CASSPDLGGSGEQYF. The complete variable domain, with remaining parts taken from reference TRBV18 and TRBJ2-7, reads NAGVMQNPRHLVRRRGQEARLRCSPMKGHSHVYWYRQLPEEGLKFMVYLQKENIIDESGMPKERFSAEFPKEGPSILRIQQVVRGDSAAYFCASSPDLGGSGEQYFGPGTRLTVT.

The chain employs TRBV6-5 and TRBJ2-2, with 8 bases lining up with TRBD1. CDR1 and CDR2 from the germline V gene are MNHEY and SVGAGI. J was trimmed by 1 base and V by 5 bases; bases with no gene match: 3. The CDR3 is made up of 15 amino acids. The DNA for the CDR3 is TGTGCCAGCAGTCTCGGGACAGGGAACACCGGGGAGCTGTTTTTT. Protein product: CASSLGTGNTGELFF.

This clone is a singleton in its sample. The chain links TRBV18 to TRBJ1-1; TRBD1 is a possible D gene (5 bases). Germline assignment: CDR1 KGHSH and CDR2 LQKENI. V was shortened by 4 bases and J by 1 base, with 13 bases between the two germline ends. This CDR3 has 15 amino acids. For the CDR3, the DNA is TGTGCCAGCTCACTCGCTGGGGCAGCGAACACTGAAGCTTTCTTT. Translated, it gives CASSLAGAANTEAFF.

The chain has TRBV28 and TRBJ2-2, with a tentative D call TRBD2 (5 bases). CDR1 is MDHEN and CDR2 is SYDVKM in the germline V gene. With 8 bases removed from V and 6 bases from J, the gap between germline ends came to 7 bases. This CDR3 contains 11 residues. Here the CDR3 DNA reads TGTGCCAGCGGGAGACCCGGGGAGCTGTTTTTT. Encoded protein: CASGRPGELFF.

This sequence joins TRBV6-1 and TRBJ2-7; tentatively, D is TRBD1 (5 bases). This CDR3 has 15 amino acids. Trimming took off 0 bases at V and 2 bases at J, with 11 bases between the two ends. Germline V gene data show CDR1 as MNHNS and CDR2 as SASEGT. The CDR3 coding sequence is TGTGCCAGCAGTGAAGCCGACAGAGGTGCCTACGAGCAGTACTTC. It specifies CASSEADRGAYEQYF.

The CDR3 DNA is TGTGCCTGGATCGGACAGGGGATGAACACTGAAGCTTTCTTT. Encoded protein: CAWIGQGMNTEAFF. The chain is built from TRBV30 and TRBJ1-1; TRBD1 matches 9 bases. CDR1 and CDR2 (germline): GTSNPN, SVGIG (reference sequence). CDR3 length: 14 residues. With 4 bases clipped from V and 0 bases from J, the junction kept 3 bases outside the gene matches.

CDR3 coding DNA: TGCGCCAGCAGTCAGGGACAGCCGATGGCCTACGAGCAGTACTTC. Protein: CASSQGQPMAYEQYF. The chain carries TRBV10-2 and TRBJ2-7; 7 nucleotides align to TRBD1. The junction had 9 bases not matched to a gene; V was cut back by 5 bases and J by 2 bases. The CDR3 loop spans 15 amino acids. CDR1 is WSHSY, CDR2 SAAADI, per germline.

This chain uses TRBV21-1 with TRBJ2-1; the D segment call TRBD2 is taken from the table without a DNA check. TRBV21-1 counts as a pseudogene. This CDR3 is built from 17 residues. DNA for the CDR3: TGTGCCAGCAGCGCCATGGGGACTAGCGGGTCTTACAATGAGCAGTTCTTC. Amino acids: CASSAMGTSGSYNEQFF.

This chain joins TRBV4-1 and TRBJ1-2; 8 bases fit TRBD1. The germline V gene has CDR1 MGHRA and CDR2 YSYEKL. The CDR3 extends over 17 amino acids. The trim removed 5 bases at V and 4 bases at J, leaving 15 bases unmatched. The CDR3 protein is CASSFGQGSRSTYGYTF. The CDR3 DNA sequence: TGCGCCAGCAGCTTTGGACAGGGAAGCAGGTCGACCTATGGCTACACCTTC.

This clone has only one observation. The chain joins TRBV6-1 to TRBJ1-1, with D possibly being TRBD1 (5 bases). The germline CDR1 and CDR2 sequences are MNHNS and SASEGT. V gave up 2 bases and J gave up 1 base, with 11 bases separating them. The CDR3 has 15 amino acids. The CDR3 protein is CASSEPPQGNTEAFF. As DNA, the CDR3 is TGTGCCAGCAGTGAACCTCCTCAGGGGAACACTGAAGCTTTCTTT.

This chain uses TRBV11-2 with TRBJ1-2, with TRBD1 matching over 9 bases. This CDR3 comprises 16 residues. V dropped 1 base and J dropped 4; count of bases not matched to a gene: 7. Germline CDR1 and CDR2: SGHAT and FQNNGV. The CDR3 DNA reads TGTGCCAGCAGCTTAGTGGGACAGGGTAATAGCTATGGCTACACCTTC. Translated, it gives CASSLVGQGNSYGYTF.

The chain combines TRBV30 with TRBJ1-1, with D possibly matching TRBD1 (6 bases). The CDR3 sequence is 13 residues long. V shed 2 bases and J shed 4 bases, with 11 bases lying between them. Looked up from germline, CDR1 is GTSNPN and CDR2 is SVGIG (reference sequence). Here the CDR3 DNA reads TGTGCCTGGAGTTCCACAGGGCGCACTGAAGCTTTCTTT. Translation: CAWSSTGRTEAFF.

The CDR3 region has the DNA TGCGCCAGCAGCTTCCCGACTAGCGGGAGGATTGAGCAGTTCTTC. Amino acids: CASSFPTSGRIEQFF. The chain couples TRBV5-1 to TRBJ2-1; TRBD2 matches at 13 bases. The germline V gene encodes CDR1 SGHRS and CDR2 YFSETQ. CDR3 length: 15 amino acids. Trimming at V came to 2 bases and at J to 9 bases, leaving 5 bases not matched to a gene.

V gene TRBV5-8 combines with J gene TRBJ2-7; 9 bases align to TRBD1. This CDR3 contains 14 residues. With 5 bases clipped from V and 2 bases from J, the junction kept 5 bases outside the gene matches. Germline V CDR1 and CDR2: SGHTS, YDEGEE. The CDR3 protein is CASSQRQGAYEQYF. Written as DNA, the CDR3 is TGTGCCAGCAGTCAAAGACAGGGGGCCTACGAGCAGTACTTC.